This TCR beta chain was retrieved from a study of vaccination effects on CD4 cells after COVID-19. Antigen-specific CD4+ T cells were expanded with viral peptide pools in the ViraFEST assay before sequencing. CD4+ T cell isolation took place after approximately 11 days of culture. The CDR3 is made up of 15 amino acids. Trimming stripped 4 bases from V and 7 bases from J, with 20 bases between. Germline V gene sequence: CDR1 SGHRS, CDR2 YFSETQ. Libraries were prepared by immunoSEQ multiplex PCR; TCRdb keeps only in-frame clonotypes and omits some of them. The data show 45,000 to 65,000 clones, 80% seen once. In regard to this clone: The antigen is undetermined.

This TCR was sampled from a human donor who received a COVID-19 vaccine. This specimen consisted of CD4+ T cells from PBMCs cultured with HCoV-229E spike peptides, obtained before COVID-19 vaccination. The rearrangement uses TRBV5-1 and TRBJ2-5; TRBD1 might be the D (6 bases). Here the CDR3 reads CASSIASQGSATQYF. CDR3 DNA: TGCGCCAGCAGCATTGCATCACAGGGTTCGGCGACCCAGTACTTC. The whole variable domain, filled in from reference TRBV5-1 and TRBJ2-5, reads KAGVTQTPRYLIKTRGQQVTLSCSPISGHRSVSWYQQTPGQGLQFLFEYFSETQRNKGNFPGRFSGRQFSNSRSEMNVSTLELGDSALYLCASSIASQGSATQYFGPGTRLLVL.